These T cell receptor beta chains were read from a single sample in a study of T cell repertoires in cytomegalovirus infection. Their target antigens are unknown. TCRdb re-called the reads with MiXCR, one entry per CDR3 protein. The sample includes about 900,000 distinct CDR3 sequences, roughly 31% of them seen just once. This material consisted of cultured CD8+ T cells from PBMCs, taken from culture after CMV antigen stimulation. The receptors were sampled from a human donor in good health (CMV status not recorded). Some clones in this sample may be carry-over from other donors' samples. The CDR3 runs from the conserved cysteine through the conserved F or W. Each record gives: V gene, J gene, CDR3 length, clone size, CDR3 protein. Some rows have no size entry. The others give once, few or many, or a class for an expanded clone.

V: TRBV14
J: TRBJ2-1
length: 16
size: -
CDR3: CASSHPGGGYYNEQFF

V: TRBV5-4
J: TRBJ1-2
length: 15
size: few
CDR3: CASSLGGFSIYGYTF

V: TRBV29-1
J: TRBJ2-5
length: 13
size: -
CDR3: CSVPWTAKETQYF

V: TRBV6-5
J: TRBJ2-3
length: 15
size: -
CDR3: CASSPPGDRRNTQYF

V: TRBV10-3
J: TRBJ2-1
length: 18
size: -
CDR3: CAITRGNGGTGGYNEQFF

V: TRBV27
J: TRBJ2-2
length: 12
size: many
CDR3: CASSSLPGELFF

V: TRBV29-1
J: TRBJ1-4
length: 15
size: -
CDR3: CSVWTGSTTNEKLFF

V: TRBV27
J: TRBJ2-1
length: 14
size: few
CDR3: CASSLSKGGYEQFF

V: TRBV10-3
J: TRBJ2-5
length: 13
size: -
CDR3: CAILDRSQETQYF

V: TRBV7-9
J: TRBJ2-7
length: 16
size: few
CDR3: CASSKATGGSSYEQYF

V: TRBV9
J: TRBJ2-3
length: 18
size: few
CDR3: CASSAHTGLGGLADTQYF

V: TRBV25-1
J: TRBJ1-1
length: 13
size: few
CDR3: CASSEGWGTEAFF

V: TRBV19
J: TRBJ2-1
length: 16
size: -
CDR3: CASSMYRRGGHNEQFF

V: TRBV27
J: TRBJ1-4
length: 14
size: -
CDR3: CASSPGMTNEKLFF

V: TRBV25-1
J: TRBJ2-2
length: 14
size: few
CDR3: CASSEGSAVGELFF

V: TRBV6-5
J: TRBJ1-3
length: 15
size: few
CDR3: CASSYSGTGGNTIYF

V: TRBV7-6
J: TRBJ2-1
length: 16
size: many
CDR3: CASSFHGTSGYNEQFF

V: TRBV5-4
J: TRBJ2-2
length: 12
size: -
CDR3: CASSPYGGELFF

V: TRBV5-1
J: TRBJ1-2
length: 15
size: -
CDR3: CASSIRGSADYGYTF

V: TRBV7-9
J: TRBJ2-6
length: 18
size: -
CDR3: CASSSPSTGGSGANVLTF

V: TRBV10-3
J: TRBJ2-2
length: 15
size: few
CDR3: CAISDPETNTGELFF

V: TRBV7-8
J: TRBJ1-1
length: 15
size: few
CDR3: CASSPRDRVATEAFF

V: TRBV7-2
J: TRBJ2-1
length: 16
size: few
CDR3: CASSPRGGARPAEQFF

V: TRBV6-8
J: TRBJ2-7
length: 15
size: -
CDR3: CASSSQGALNYEQYF

V: TRBV11-2
J: TRBJ2-5
length: 17
size: few
CDR3: CASSPRLAGGPGETQYF

V: TRBV7-2
J: TRBJ2-4
length: 15
size: many
CDR3: CASSLGLRPKNIQYF

V: TRBV12-3/TRBV12-4
J: TRBJ2-3
length: 15
size: -
CDR3: CASTRTSGGYDTQYF

V: TRBV6-6
J: TRBJ1-3
length: 15
size: -
CDR3: CASSPTVSPGNTIYF

V: TRBV15
J: TRBJ2-1
length: 16
size: -
CDR3: CATSRVESSGGNEQFF

V: TRBV7-3
J: TRBJ2-3
length: 18
size: few
CDR3: CASSLNLWTSGGADTQYF

V: TRBV27
J: TRBJ1-2
length: 13
size: -
CDR3: CASSLRGRDGYTF

V: TRBV6-2/TRBV6-3
J: TRBJ2-3
length: 12
size: -
CDR3: CASRDLGTGSYF

V: TRBV6-1
J: TRBJ2-6
length: 16
size: -
CDR3: CASTTRDHSGANVLTF

V: TRBV12-5
J: TRBJ1-1
length: 13
size: -
CDR3: CASGFAGGSGAFF

V: TRBV9
J: TRBJ1-2
length: 17
size: -
CDR3: CASSATGSYRSNYGYTF

V: TRBV7-9
J: TRBJ1-1
length: 11
size: -
CDR3: CASGSGPQTFF

V: TRBV6-6
J: TRBJ2-5
length: 16
size: few
CDR3: CASSHGPSGLQETQYF

V: TRBV10-2
J: TRBJ1-2
length: 15
size: -
CDR3: CASSENRNSPWGYTF

V: TRBV3-1
J: TRBJ1-2
length: 20
size: -
CDR3: CASSQIPPGTGGANNYGYTF

V: TRBV27
J: TRBJ1-1
length: 13
size: few
CDR3: CASSYGGLPEAFF

V: TRBV7-9
J: TRBJ2-5
length: 15
size: many
CDR3: CASRLGLAAEETQYF

V: TRBV6-2/TRBV6-3
J: TRBJ1-1
length: 13
size: -
CDR3: CASSLWPNTEAFF

V: TRBV12-3/TRBV12-4
J: TRBJ1-4
length: 16
size: -
CDR3: CASSFYTTVTNEKLFF

V: TRBV6-6
J: TRBJ2-5
length: 14
size: -
CDR3: CASSLRRGGKTQYF

V: TRBV6-5
J: TRBJ2-3
length: 14
size: many
CDR3: CASRYQGSTDTQYF

V: TRBV19
J: TRBJ1-2
length: 13
size: -
CDR3: CASSIGTTYGYTF

V: TRBV7-9
J: TRBJ2-5
length: 19
size: few
CDR3: CASSSRIPTGLHQGETQYF

V: TRBV7-6
J: TRBJ1-4
length: 15
size: -
CDR3: CVSNLLGGAGEKLFF

V: TRBV7-6
J: TRBJ1-4
length: 16
size: few
CDR3: CASSLQTGRTEEKLFF

V: TRBV6-5
J: TRBJ1-1
length: 17
size: few
CDR3: CASTNGWPGGSGTEAFF

V: TRBV19
J: TRBJ1-2
length: 14
size: -
CDR3: CASSPRTGAPGYTF

V: TRBV12-3/TRBV12-4
J: TRBJ1-3
length: 16
size: few
CDR3: CASSYAVMSSGNTIYF